These T cell receptor beta chains were read from a single sample in a study of cytomegalovirus exposure and HLA in healthy donors. The repertoire was sequenced with immunoSEQ multiplex PCR; TCRdb's copy has only in-frame clones and lacks some. The table has approximately 150,000 clones, 70% to 85% seen once. The sample comprised PBMCs. The receptors were sampled from a man between 18 and 29 years old in good health and CMV-seronegative. Both conserved end residues are part of each CDR3. Each record gives: V gene, D gene, clone size, J gene, CDR3 protein, CDR3 DNA. A D gene is named only where the DNA matches it firmly. Clone size is shown for a subset of rows, as once, few, many or a class of expanded clone.

>TRBV5-1|.|.|TRBJ2-7
CASSPVEVGYEQYF
TGCGCCAGCAGCCCAGTTGAGGTTGGCTACGAGCAGTACTTC
>TRBV5-1|.|.|TRBJ2-5
CASSLRFGDLETQYF
TGCGCCAGCAGCTTGCGGTTCGGGGATCTAGAGACCCAGTACTTC
>TRBV2|.|few|TRBJ1-4
CASSEQGPQGYEKLFF
TGTGCCAGCAGTGAGCAGGGTCCACAGGGTTACGAAAAACTGTTTTTT
>TRBV2|.|.|TRBJ1-5
CASSYREGQPQHF
TGTGCCAGCAGCTACAGGGAGGGTCAGCCCCAGCATTTT
>TRBV6-5|TRBD2|.|TRBJ2-1
CASSYKLAGVPEQFF
TGTGCCAGCAGTTACAAACTAGCGGGAGTACCAGAGCAGTTCTTC
>TRBV4-1|.|.|TRBJ2-2
CASSPRDTGELFF
TGCGCCAGCAGCCCCCGTGACACCGGGGAGCTGTTTTTT
>TRBV7-9|.|.|TRBJ1-2
CASSSTTVRANYGYTF
TGTGCCAGCAGCTCGACGACTGTAAGAGCTAACTATGGCTACACCTTC
>TRBV4-2|TRBD2|few|TRBJ2-1
CASSHSGQRGDHNEQFF
TGTGCCAGCAGCCATTCAGGCCAGCGGGGGGATCACAATGAGCAGTTCTTC
>TRBV15|.|.|TRBJ2-7
CATSRGANRGLYEQYF
TGTGCCACCAGCAGAGGGGCTAACAGGGGACTGTACGAGCAGTACTTC
>TRBV6-6|TRBD2|once|TRBJ2-1
CASIRTSGSLEFF
TGTGCCAGCATCAGGACTAGCGGGAGTCTTGAGTTCTTC
>TRBV28|.|.|TRBJ2-6
CASSFQRGSGANVLTF
TGTGCCAGCAGTTTCCAAAGGGGGTCTGGGGCCAACGTCCTGACTTTC
>TRBV2|.|few|TRBJ1-4
CASIRSPPSKLFF
TGTGCCAGCATTCGGTCTCCTCCGTCAAAACTGTTTTTT
>TRBV5-4|TRBD1|.|TRBJ1-4
CASSLQGASEKLFF
TGTGCCAGCAGCCTCCAGGGGGCTTCTGAAAAACTGTTTTTT
>TRBV4-2|.|.|TRBJ2-6
CASSQDPGANVLTF
TGTGCCAGCAGCCAAGACCCGGGGGCCAACGTCCTGACTTTC
>TRBV4-1|.|.|TRBJ2-7
CASSQDLQGSSYEQYF
TGCGCCAGCAGCCAAGATCTGCAGGGTTCCTCCTACGAGCAGTACTTC
>TRBV7-9|TRBD1|.|TRBJ1-2
CASSLLRDRLYGYTF
TGTGCCAGCAGCTTACTCCGGGACAGGCTCTATGGCTACACCTTC
>TRBV12-5|.|.|TRBJ1-1
CASGLGIVAEAFF
TGTGCTAGTGGTTTGGGAATAGTCGCTGAAGCTTTCTTT
>TRBV19|.|.|TRBJ2-7
CASSISIGTTVEQYF
TGTGCCAGTAGTATATCTATCGGGACAACGGTCGAGCAGTACTTC
>TRBV6-5|.|.|TRBJ2-5
CASRKDNQETQYF
TGTGCCAGCAGAAAGGACAATCAAGAGACCCAGTACTTC
>TRBV27|TRBD1|.|TRBJ1-5
CASSFGTGNQPQHF
TGTGCCAGCAGTTTCGGGACAGGTAATCAGCCCCAGCATTTT
>TRBV5-4|TRBD2|.|TRBJ2-1
CASSLRTSGKGEQFF
TGTGCCAGCAGCTTAAGGACTAGCGGGAAGGGTGAGCAGTTCTTC
>TRBV5-1|.|.|TRBJ2-5
CASSPGGVQETQYF
TGCGCCAGCAGCCCAGGAGGGGTCCAAGAGACCCAGTACTTC
>TRBV19|.|once|TRBJ1-4
CASSVTGHPSVGNEKLFF
TGTGCCAGTAGTGTAACGGGACACCCCTCCGTGGGAAATGAAAAACTGTTTTTT
>TRBV19|.|.|TRBJ1-2
CASSRINYGYTF
TGTGCCAGTAGTCGTATTAACTATGGCTACACCTTC
>TRBV11-3|.|.|TRBJ2-5
CASSFAGTQKGETQYF
TGTGCCAGCAGCTTCGCCGGGACTCAAAAGGGAGAGACCCAGTACTTC
>TRBV6-6|.|.|TRBJ2-1
CASERKTYNEQFF
TGTGCCAGCGAAAGAAAGACATACAATGAGCAGTTCTTC
>TRBV28|TRBD1|.|TRBJ2-5
CASSNRQGAYETQYF
TGTGCCAGCAGTAACCGACAGGGGGCTTATGAGACCCAGTACTTC
>TRBV27|TRBD1|.|TRBJ1-6
CASSLATGRSPLHF
TGTGCCAGCAGTTTAGCGACAGGGAGGTCACCCCTCCACTTT
>TRBV7-9|.|.|TRBJ2-7
CASTPQALSYEQYF
TGTGCCAGCACCCCACAGGCCTTGTCCTACGAGCAGTACTTC
>TRBV5-1|.|.|TRBJ1-2
CASSFEGDYGYTF
TGCGCCAGCAGCTTTGAGGGGGACTATGGCTACACCTTC
>TRBV27|.|.|TRBJ2-7
CASSLSRGSYEQYF
TGTGCCAGCAGTTTATCGCGAGGCTCCTACGAGCAGTACTTC
>TRBV7-8|TRBD1|.|TRBJ1-4
CASSWDRGSMGKLFF
TGTGCCAGCAGTTGGGACAGGGGGAGTATGGGAAAACTGTTTTTT
>TRBV6-1|.|.|TRBJ1-5
CASSVRGRNQPQHF
TGTGCCAGCAGCGTCCGGGGAAGAAATCAGCCCCAGCATTTT
>TRBV7-9|.|few|TRBJ1-5
CASSPGVGQPQHF
TGTGCCAGCAGCCCAGGGGTAGGTCAGCCCCAGCATTTT
>TRBV4-1|TRBD2|.|TRBJ2-3
CASSQDGGSGRTDTQYF
TGCGCCAGCAGCCAAGATGGCGGTAGCGGGAGAACAGATACGCAGTATTTT
>TRBV27|.|once|TRBJ2-1
CASSLLSSSYNEQFF
TGTGCCAGCAGTTTATTATCCAGCTCCTACAATGAGCAGTTCTTC
>TRBV6-5|TRBD1|.|TRBJ1-3
CASWTGQGANTIYF
TGTGCCAGCTGGACTGGACAGGGGGCTAACACCATATATTTT
>TRBV6-1|.|.|TRBJ1-1
CASSTFGNTEAFF
TGTGCCAGCAGTACTTTTGGGAACACTGAAGCTTTCTTT
>TRBV4-1|.|.|TRBJ1-5
CASSPLWGGNQPQHF
TGCGCCAGCAGCCCTCTTTGGGGGGGGAATCAGCCCCAGCATTTT
>TRBV7-3|.|few|TRBJ2-1
CASSVQGSLNEQFF
TGTGCCAGCAGTGTACAGGGATCTCTGAATGAGCAGTTCTTC
>TRBV5-4|.|.|TRBJ2-7
CASSQWPYEQYF
TGTGCCAGCAGCCAGTGGCCCTACGAGCAGTACTTC
>TRBV7-9|.|.|TRBJ1-5
CASSLTRSEDRHQPQHF
TGTGCCAGCAGCTTAACACGTAGCGAGGACCGACATCAGCCCCAGCATTTT
>TRBV28|TRBD1|.|TRBJ2-7
CASSTRQGTYEQYF
TGTGCCAGCAGTACTCGACAGGGAACCTACGAGCAGTACTTC
>TRBV19|.|once|TRBJ2-2
CASSNRRRTGELFF
TGTGCCAGTAGTAACAGGCGCCGCACCGGGGAGCTGTTTTTT
>TRBV14|TRBD2|.|TRBJ2-7
CASSQAWGGYEQYF
TGTGCCAGCAGCCAAGCTTGGGGGGGCTACGAGCAGTACTTC
>TRBV4-1|.|few|TRBJ1-1
CATSGGNTEAFF
TGCGCCACAAGCGGGGGGAACACTGAAGCTTTCTTT
>TRBV7-2|TRBD2|.|TRBJ2-3
CASSPSGRGTDTQYF
TGTGCCAGCAGCCCTAGCGGGAGAGGCACAGATACGCAGTATTTT
>TRBV2|.|.|TRBJ2-5
CASIDGNFQETQYF
TGTGCCAGCATTGACGGTAACTTCCAAGAGACCCAGTACTTC
>TRBV11-3|.|.|TRBJ2-2
CASSRGTVGGTGELFF
TGTGCCAGCAGCCGGGGGACAGTTGGAGGGACCGGGGAGCTGTTTTTT
>TRBV27|.|once|TRBJ2-7
CASKSSGGYTSSYEQYF
TGTGCCAGCAAGTCGTCGGGGGGCTATACTAGCTCCTACGAGCAGTACTTC
>TRBV15|TRBD1|once|TRBJ2-5
CATSFRQGQAETQYF
TGTGCCACCAGCTTTAGACAGGGCCAGGCAGAGACCCAGTACTTC
>TRBV4-2|.|.|TRBJ2-2
CASSQNLGTNTGELFF
TGTGCCAGCAGCCAAAATCTAGGTACGAACACCGGGGAGCTGTTTTTT
>TRBV7-3|.|.|TRBJ2-1
CASSSDGPGVNEQFF
TGTGCCAGCAGCAGTGACGGGCCCGGGGTCAATGAGCAGTTCTTC
>TRBV7-6|.|.|TRBJ1-1
CASSEQGEGWNTEAFF
TGTGCCAGCAGCGAACAGGGAGAGGGGTGGAACACTGAAGCTTTCTTT
>TRBV21-1|.|.|TRBJ2-5
CASSETGEAGEQYF
TGTGCCAGCAGCGAGACAGGGGAAGCTGGGGAGCAGTACTTC
>TRBV5-1|TRBD2|.|TRBJ2-5
CASSLRLAGTYQETQYF
TGCGCCAGCAGCTTGAGGCTAGCGGGTACTTACCAAGAGACCCAGTACTTC
>TRBV14|TRBD2|.|TRBJ2-7
CASSQDPVWAGGPLRYEQYF
TGTGCCAGCAGCCAAGATCCTGTATGGGCGGGAGGGCCTTTACGATACGAGCAGTACTTC
>TRBV29-1|TRBD1|.|TRBJ2-1
CSVVDLGQNNEQFF
TGCAGCGTTGTTGACCTGGGACAGAACAATGAGCAGTTCTTC
>TRBV5-1|.|.|TRBJ2-7
CASTEGYRVGGEQYF
TGCGCCAGCACTGAGGGGTACAGGGTTGGTGGCGAGCAGTACTTC